The rows below give T cell receptor beta chains drawn from one sample of a study of human T cells and chemical hapten exposure. TCRdb used MiXCR to reprocess the RACE reads, holding one entry per CDR3 protein. The sample shows approximately 370,000 distinct CDR3 sequences, approximately 5.8% of them seen only once. The sample in question was whole blood, obtained in connection with sensitization to the hapten diphenylcyclopropenone (DPC). The receptors come from a woman between 18 and 29 years old with alopecia areata. Some clones in this sample may be carry-over from other donors' samples. Each CDR3 is given with its conserved first and last residue. D genes are given only for firm matches. Rows may omit the clone size; those that give it use once, few, many or a size class.

v_gene: TRBV7-8
abundance: .
d_gene: TRBD1
j_gene: TRBJ2-1
CDR3nt: TGTGCCAGCAGCTTGTGGACAGGGGTTTCCTACAATGAGCAGTTCTTC
CDR3aa: CASSLWTGVSYNEQFF

v_gene: TRBV7-6
abundance: .
d_gene: TRBD1
j_gene: TRBJ2-7
CDR3nt: TGTGCCAGCAGCTTAGGGACAGGGTCGCGCGGAGAGCAGTACTTC
CDR3aa: CASSLGTGSRGEQYF

v_gene: TRBV7-2
abundance: .
d_gene: TRBD2
j_gene: TRBJ2-5
CDR3nt: TGTGCCAGCAGAGGGACTAGCGGGGGGGCGATGGAGACCCAGTACTTC
CDR3aa: CASRGTSGGAMETQYF

v_gene: TRBV25-1
abundance: few
d_gene: TRBD2
j_gene: TRBJ2-1
CDR3nt: TGTGCCAGCAGTGGCCTAGCGGGGGGGCTGTTCTTC
CDR3aa: CASSGLAGGLFF

v_gene: TRBV5-1
abundance: few
d_gene: .
j_gene: TRBJ2-2
CDR3nt: TGCGCCAGCAGCGCGAGACAGGTCTTCGCCGGGGAGCTGTTTTTT
CDR3aa: CASSARQVFAGELFF

v_gene: TRBV5-5
abundance: few
d_gene: .
j_gene: TRBJ2-1
CDR3nt: TGTGCCAGCAGCATAAAAGGTGGGCACAATGAGCAGTTCTTC
CDR3aa: CASSIKGGHNEQFF

v_gene: TRBV14
abundance: many
d_gene: .
j_gene: TRBJ1-1
CDR3nt: TGTGCCAGCAGCCTTTGGGGGGCTATATTCACTGAAGCTTTCTTT
CDR3aa: CASSLWGAIFTEAFF

v_gene: TRBV5-6
abundance: many
d_gene: .
j_gene: TRBJ1-3
CDR3nt: TGTGCCAGCAGCCCTACGGCAGGGGGAAACACCATATATTTT
CDR3aa: CASSPTAGGNTIYF

v_gene: TRBV20-1
abundance: many
d_gene: .
j_gene: TRBJ1-4
CDR3nt: TGCAGTGCTAGAGACCGACACTCTAATGAAAAACTGTTTTTT
CDR3aa: CSARDRHSNEKLFF

v_gene: TRBV6-5
abundance: few
d_gene: .
j_gene: TRBJ1-2
CDR3nt: TGTGCCAGCAGTAGAGGGGGGGCAGTTGACTATGGCTACACCTTC
CDR3aa: CASSRGGAVDYGYTF

v_gene: TRBV21-1
abundance: many
d_gene: .
j_gene: TRBJ2-3
CDR3nt: TGTGCCAGCAGCAAAGAGGGAAGGGGAGACACAGATACGCAGTATTTT
CDR3aa: CASSKEGRGDTDTQYF

v_gene: TRBV9
abundance: few
d_gene: .
j_gene: TRBJ2-2
CDR3nt: TGTGCCAGCAGCACCCCACAGGGAGGACTCACCGGGGAGCTGTTTTTT
CDR3aa: CASSTPQGGLTGELFF

v_gene: TRBV27
abundance: .
d_gene: .
j_gene: TRBJ2-7
CDR3nt: TGTGCCAGCAGGCCGTCGGACGCCCGTGAGCAGTACTTC
CDR3aa: CASRPSDAREQYF

v_gene: TRBV29-1
abundance: many
d_gene: TRBD1
j_gene: TRBJ2-7
CDR3nt: TGCAGCGCCCTAAAACTACAGGGGACCTCCTACGAGCAGTACTTC
CDR3aa: CSALKLQGTSYEQYF

v_gene: TRBV20-1
abundance: .
d_gene: TRBD2
j_gene: TRBJ2-2
CDR3nt: TGCAGTGCTAGAGAGCGGGGGAAGAACACCGGGGAGCTGTTTTTT
CDR3aa: CSARERGKNTGELFF

v_gene: TRBV6-1
abundance: many
d_gene: TRBD1
j_gene: TRBJ2-2
CDR3nt: TGTGCCAGCAGCCACCGGGACAGGGCGATCGGGTGGAGTGCCGGGGAGCTGTTTTTT
CDR3aa: CASSHRDRAIGWSAGELFF

v_gene: TRBV29-1
abundance: many
d_gene: .
j_gene: TRBJ2-2
CDR3nt: TGCAGCGCCCAGGGGTCAGGCAACACCGGGGAGCTGTTTTTT
CDR3aa: CSAQGSGNTGELFF

v_gene: TRBV4-3
abundance: .
d_gene: .
j_gene: TRBJ2-7
CDR3nt: TGCGCCAGCAGCCAAGTTGTGGACGGGATCTACGAGCAGTACTTC
CDR3aa: CASSQVVDGIYEQYF